Shown below are 32 T cell receptor beta chains from a single sample sequenced in a study of human T cells and chemical hapten exposure. The time point was: patch test 3, about 24 weeks after DPC sensitization. Described treatment: therapeutic diphenylcyclopropenone sensitization with weekly scalp DPC. MiXCR, applied by TCRdb to the RACE reads, yields one record per CDR3 protein. This table has more than 95,000 distinct CDR3 sequences, roughly 27% appearing once. The sample in question was whole blood, obtained in connection with sensitization to the hapten diphenylcyclopropenone (DPC). These TCRs come from a man aged 35 to 55 with alopecia areata. Some clones in this sample may be carry-over from other donors' samples.

This clonotype was counted at least ten times. This chain connects TRBV7-9 to TRBJ2-1; a possible D gene is TRBD2 (5 bases). Looked up from germline, CDR1 is SEHNR and CDR2 is FQNEAQ (reference sequence). This CDR3 comprises 11 residues. V was clipped by 2 bases and J by 10 bases, with 6 bases between them. CDR3 residues: CASSLREEQFF. The CDR3 DNA follows: TGTGCCAGCAGCTTAAGGGAGGAGCAGTTCTTC. The variable domain in full, completed from reference TRBV7-9 and TRBJ2-1, reads DTGVSQNPRHKITKRGQNVTFRCDPISEHNRLYWYRQTLGQGPEFLTYFQNEAQLEKSRLLSDRFSAERPKGSFSTLEIQRTEQGDSAMYLCASSLREEQFFGPGTRLTVL.

This clonotype was seen a few times. This chain connects TRBV2 to TRBJ2-7, with no clear D. This CDR3 is 12 amino acids long. Trimming took off 5 bases at V and 3 bases at J, with 8 bases between the two ends. Germline loops: CDR1 SNHLY, CDR2 FYNNEI. CDR3 sequence reads: CASSPSFYEQYF. The CDR3 region has the DNA TGTGCCAGCAGTCCGAGTTTCTACGAGCAGTACTTC.

The gene calls are TRBV27 and TRBJ2-7; 13 positions agree with TRBD2. Per germline, CDR1 MNHEY and CDR2 SMNVEV (reference sequence). The CDR3 spans 15 residues. The J segment lost 2 bases and the V segment lost 5 bases, leaving 3 bases of the junction unmatched. DNA of the CDR3: TGTGCCAGCAGTGAACTAGCGGGAGGGCCCTACGAGCAGTACTTC. Protein sequence: CASSELAGGPYEQYF.

This clonotype occurred a few times. This sequence joins TRBV28 and TRBJ1-1, with TRBD1 matching 12 bases. The ends lost 3 bases at V and 8 bases at J; junction bases unmatched: 4. The CDR3 runs 14 residues. Germline CDR1 and CDR2: MDHEN and SYDVKM. The CDR3 sequence: CASSLGQGAREAFF. CDR3 bases: TGTGCCAGCAGTTTGGGACAGGGGGCGCGGGAAGCTTTCTTT.

This clonotype turned up a few times. V is TRBV12-3 or TRBV12-4 and J is TRBJ2-5; the D gene is possibly TRBD1 (6 bases). CDR3 size: 13 residues. The V end was cut by 4 bases, the J end by 9 bases, with 15 bases between. The CDR3 reads CASSSGRPGAQYF. The CDR3 DNA follows: TGTGCCAGCAGTTCCGGACGGCCAGGGGCCCAGTACTTC.

In its sample, this clonotype was seen a few times. This chain connects TRBV19 to TRBJ2-7, with TRBD1 matching 9 bases. V trimming: 3 bases; J trimming: 3 bases; junction bases outside the gene matches: 6. Germline V lookup: CDR1 LNHDA, CDR2 SQIVND (reference sequence). This CDR3 has 15 amino acids. CDR3 in DNA: TGTGCCAGTAGTATTCAGGGGACAGGGTACTACGAGCAGTACTTC. Its translation is CASSIQGTGYYEQYF.

This sequence joins TRBV7-6 and TRBJ2-7; 8 bases match TRBD2. The CDR3 has 17 amino acids. Germline-derived CDR1 and CDR2 are SGHVS and FNYEAQ. Trimming cost V 0 bases and J 7 bases; bases outside gene matches: 14. CDR3 in DNA: TGTGCCAGCAGCTTAGCGCTTAGCGGGAACCCCCTCGGGGAGCAGTACTTC. It translates to CASSLALSGNPLGEQYF.

The chain has TRBV7-9 and TRBJ2-2, with no clear D. CDR3 size: 13 residues. Between the trimmed V and J ends, which lost 1 base and 3 bases, there was a span of 3 bases. Germline CDR1 reads SEHNR; CDR2 reads FQNEAQ (reference sequence). CDR3 DNA sequence: TGTGCCAGCAGCTTAGAATACACCGGGGAGCTGTTTTTT. It yields the protein CASSLEYTGELFF.

The V call is TRBV2, the J call TRBJ2-1; D is unclear. Per the germline V gene, CDR1 is SNHLY and CDR2 is FYNNEI. Trimming took 6 bases from V and 2 from J, leaving 17 bases between them. The CDR3 extends over 16 amino acids. The DNA for the CDR3 is TGTGCCAGCAGAGCTCGCGATTTTAGGACCTACAATGAGCAGTTCTTC. This codes for CASRARDFRTYNEQFF.

This clonotype came up a few times. The V call is TRBV24-1, the J call TRBJ2-6; D remains unclear. CDR3 size: 16 residues. Between the trimmed V and J ends, which lost 4 bases and 0 bases, there was a span of 9 bases. Germline V gene lookup returns CDR1 KGHDR and CDR2 SFDVKD. CDR3 amino acids: CATSDTLRSGANVLTF. Written as DNA, the CDR3 is TGTGCCACCAGTGACACATTACGCTCTGGGGCCAACGTCCTGACTTTC.

This clonotype was seen ten or more times. The chain employs TRBV2 and TRBJ2-1; unclear D gene. The germline gives CDR1 SNHLY, CDR2 FYNNEI. The CDR3 sequence is 12 residues long. Trimming took off 7 bases at V and 7 bases at J, with 11 bases between the two ends. The CDR3 region is CASNVAGNEQFF. The CDR3, as DNA: TGTGCCAGCAACGTAGCTGGGAATGAGCAGTTCTTC.

This clonotype has a handful of counts. The rearrangement uses TRBV12-3 or TRBV12-4 and TRBJ2-1, with 10 bases that match TRBD2. V trimming: 8 bases; J trimming: 7 bases; junction bases outside the gene matches: 8. The CDR3 sequence is 14 residues long. CDR3 region: CASELAGEYNEQFF. The CDR3 region has the DNA TGTGCCAGCGAGCTAGCGGGAGAATATAATGAGCAGTTCTTC.

The CDR3 bases are TGTGCCAGCAGCTTAGAAGCTGGTTGGGATACGCAGTATTTT. Translation: CASSLEAGWDTQYF. The chain has TRBV7-7 and TRBJ2-3, with no clear D. The V gene's germline CDR1 is SSHAT and CDR2 FNYEAQ (reference sequence). V gave up 1 base and J gave up 6 bases, with 11 bases separating them. The CDR3 sequence is 14 residues long.

The V and J genes are TRBV4-3 and TRBJ2-1; TRBD1 matches at 8 bases. Germline CDR1 is LGHNA and CDR2 is YSLEER. V was pared by 5 bases and J by 8 bases, with 8 bases of the junction left unmatched. The CDR3 covers 14 residues. As DNA, the CDR3 is TGCGCCAGCAGCTTGAGGCCAGGGGGCGATGAGCAGTTCTTC. Protein product: CASSLRPGGDEQFF.

This chain connects TRBV6-5 to TRBJ2-3, with D maybe TRBD1 (5 bases). From germline, CDR1 is MNHEY and CDR2 SVGAGI. This CDR3 is 16 amino acids long. V shed 6 bases and J shed 2 bases, with 18 bases lying between them. Written as DNA, the CDR3 is TGTGCCAGCAGCTCGCTTTCTGGCAGGGCCACAGATACGCAGTATTTT. Translated, it gives CASSSLSGRATDTQYF.

This clonotype was counted a few times. The rearrangement links TRBV6-1 to TRBJ2-5; D is perhaps TRBD1 (5 bases). CDR1 and CDR2 (germline): MNHNS, SASEGT. This CDR3 region has 14 residues. Trimming removed 3 bases from V and 1 base from J, with 9 bases in between. The CDR3 nucleotides read TGTGCCAGCAGTGATCAGGGTTCCCAAGAGACCCAGTACTTC. This encodes CASSDQGSQETQYF.

The CDR3 is CASSLRLAGVFQETQYF. CDR3 DNA sequence: TGTGCCAGCAGCTTGCGTCTAGCGGGGGTATTTCAAGAGACCCAGTACTTC. The chain employs TRBV7-7 and TRBJ2-5; 10 bases map to TRBD2. Germline V gene lookup returns CDR1 SSHAT and CDR2 FNYEAQ (reference sequence). CDR3 length: 17 residues. Trimming removed 3 bases from V and 2 bases from J; junction bases left unmatched: 9.

This clonotype was counted between two and nine times. The DNA of the CDR3 is TGTGCCAGCAGTTTAACGAGCGTTTCTAGCACAGATACGCAGTATTTT. This sequence encodes CASSLTSVSSTDTQYF. The chain is built from TRBV28 and TRBJ2-3; D is undetermined. Trimming pared 2 bases from V and 0 bases from J, leaving 12 bases between. This CDR3 region has 16 residues. Germline loops: CDR1 MDHEN, CDR2 SYDVKM. Full variable domain (outside the CDR3, taken from reference TRBV28 and TRBJ2-3): DVKVTQSSRYLVKRTGEKVFLECVQDMDHENMFWYRQDPGLGLRLIYFSYDVKMKEKGDIPEGYSVSREKKERFSLILESASTNQTSMYLCASSLTSVSSTDTQYFGPGTRLTVL.

The chain uses TRBV12-3 or TRBV12-4 and TRBJ1-1; D unresolved. The V gene lost 6 bases and the J gene lost 0 bases, with 8 bases spanning the gap. The CDR3 is 13 residues long. The DNA of the CDR3 is TGTGCCAGCAGCCTGAGGCTGAACACTGAAGCTTTCTTT. Residues: CASSLRLNTEAFF.

This clonotype showed up many times. V usage is TRBV29-1 and J usage is TRBJ2-3; 7 bases map to TRBD1. This CDR3 spans 12 amino acids. CDR1 is SQVTM and CDR2 is ANQGSEA in the germline V gene. Trimming at V came to 7 bases and at J to 6 bases, leaving 7 bases not matched to a gene. This chain's CDR3 is CSGRQGPDTQYF. The CDR3 DNA sequence: TGCAGCGGCCGACAGGGCCCGGATACGCAGTATTTT.

This rearrangement joins TRBV6-1 to TRBJ2-1; 7 positions match TRBD1. CDR1 is MNHNS and CDR2 is SASEGT in the germline V gene. Unmatched junction bases numbered 11, after V lost 5 bases and J lost 10 bases. There are 14 residues in the CDR3. DNA for the CDR3: TGTGCCAGCAGTTCCAGGGGGTTAGGTTGGGAGCAGTTCTTC. Amino acids: CASSSRGLGWEQFF.

J is TRBJ2-5 and V is TRBV7-7; 8 nucleotides match TRBD1. Germline V CDR1 and CDR2: SSHAT, FNYEAQ (reference sequence). Trimming cost V 4 bases and J 3 bases; bases outside gene matches: 1. The length of the CDR3 is 13 residues. CDR3 nucleotide sequence: TGTGCCAGCAGCTCGGACAGGGAAGAGACCCAGTACTTC. Protein sequence: CASSSDREETQYF.

The chain employs TRBV29-1 and TRBJ2-1; 9 nucleotides line up with TRBD2. Germline values: CDR1 SQVTM, CDR2 ANQGSEA. V shed 0 bases, J shed 6 bases, and the junction held 9 bases outside the gene matches. The CDR3 covers 16 residues. CDR3 in DNA: TGCAGCGTTGAAGAAGGTGGTAGCGGGAGAAGCAATGAGCAGTTCTTC. Protein: CSVEEGGSGRSNEQFF.

This chain joins TRBV4-1 and TRBJ1-1; D unclear. The CDR3 totals 14 residues. CDR1 is MGHRA, CDR2 YSYEKL, per germline. V lost 0 bases, J lost 1 base, and 6 bases lay in between. CDR3 bases: TGCGCCAGCAGCCAAGATCTTAGGAACACTGAAGCTTTCTTT. Residues: CASSQDLRNTEAFF.

The chain has TRBV20-1 and TRBJ2-3, with D perhaps being TRBD1 or TRBD2 (5 bases each). CDR3 length: 15 residues. Deletions cut 6 bases from V and 0 bases from J, with 16 bases between. Germline CDR1 reads DFQATT; CDR2 reads SNEGSKA (reference sequence). CDR3 sequence: CSASLRDGSTDTQYF. CDR3 DNA sequence: TGCAGTGCGTCCCTTCGGGACGGAAGCACAGATACGCAGTATTTT.

This clonotype was seen a handful of times. The chain uses TRBV20-1 and TRBJ2-3; 9 positions agree with TRBD1. Germline V gene lookup returns CDR1 DFQATT and CDR2 SNEGSKA (reference sequence). This CDR3 contains 13 residues. Germline trimming cut 4 bases from V and 5 bases from J; bases unmatched to any gene: 4. The CDR3 DNA reads TGCAGTGCTAATGACAGGGGGGAAGATACGCAGTATTTT. Its translation: CSANDRGEDTQYF.

CDR3 residues: CASSLVRVGQGRQETQYF. The CDR3 DNA sequence: TGTGCCAGCAGCTTAGTCAGAGTAGGACAGGGCAGACAAGAGACCCAGTACTTC. This chain uses TRBV7-2 with TRBJ2-5, with 8 bases that match TRBD1. After removal of 1 base from V and 2 bases from J, the junction contained 12 bases not matched to a gene. Germline CDR1 is SGHTA and CDR2 is FQGNSA. The CDR3 loop spans 18 amino acids.

V gene TRBV18 combines with J gene TRBJ2-4; weak D call: TRBD2 (5 bases). The V and J ends lost 1 base and 5 bases respectively, with 18 bases between them. The CDR3 is 17 residues long. Germline V gives CDR1 KGHSH, CDR2 LQKENI. This chain's CDR3 is CASSPLGLNGMENIQYF. DNA for the CDR3: TGTGCCAGCTCACCACTTGGCCTCAACGGGATGGAAAACATTCAGTACTTC.

V gene TRBV28 combines with J gene TRBJ2-1; 13 positions match TRBD2. The V segment lost 4 bases and the J segment 1 base; nucleotides outside the gene matches: 7. From germline, CDR1 is MDHEN and CDR2 SYDVKM. The CDR3 is made up of 18 amino acids. DNA for the CDR3: TGTGCCAGCAGTTCATGGACTAGCGGGGGAAGGTCCTACAATGAGCAGTTCTTC. It translates to CASSSWTSGGRSYNEQFF.

The chain employs TRBV7-3 and TRBJ1-1, with TRBD1 as a possible D gene (6 bases). CDR1 and CDR2 (germline): SGHTA, FQGTGA. This CDR3 spans 13 amino acids. V was trimmed by 0 bases and J by 8 bases, leaving 10 bases between them. Here the CDR3 reads CASSLTRQGEAFF. In DNA, the CDR3 is TGTGCCAGCAGCTTAACGCGGCAGGGGGAAGCTTTCTTT.

This clonotype was picked up a small number of times. V usage is TRBV27 and J usage is TRBJ2-1, with a possible D match to TRBD2 (6 bases). The CDR3 consists of 17 residues. V was pared by 1 base and J by 5 bases, with 18 bases between. Per the germline V gene, CDR1 is MNHEY and CDR2 is SMNVEV (reference sequence). The CDR3 is CASSLFRGTPSNNEQFF. CDR3 in DNA: TGTGCCAGCAGTTTATTTCGGGGGACCCCCTCTAACAATGAGCAGTTCTTC.

There are a few counts of this clonotype. The CDR3 coding sequence is TGTGCCAGCAGCTTGGTCGGGGGAAACGAGCAGTACTTC. Residues: CASSLVGGNEQYF. V is TRBV5-5 and J is TRBJ2-7, with D perhaps matching TRBD2 (6 bases). Germline CDR1 SGHKS, CDR2 YYEKEE (reference sequence). This CDR3 is 13 amino acids long. The V and J ends lost 0 bases and 5 bases respectively, with 9 bases between them.